This entry describes one T cell receptor (beta chain). This entry comes from a study of blood T cell repertoires in COVID-19. Germline trimming cut 2 bases from V and 0 bases from J; bases unmatched to any gene: 6. The CDR3 has 16 residues. CDR1 SGHVS and CDR2 FQNEAQ come from the germline V gene. TCRdb's copy holds only in-frame clones and misses some; the assay was immunoSEQ multiplex PCR. The profile covers 28,000 or so clones, with around 83% appearing a single time and about 67% taken by the ten largest. The chain carries TRBV7-8 and TRBJ1-1; TRBD1 matches at 7 bases. This sequence originates from a man aged 70 or older with acute or convalescent COVID-19. The sequenced sample was peripheral blood. Here the CDR3 reads CASSLPRGGLNTEAFF. CDR3 DNA: TGTGCCAGCAGCTTACCGCGAGGGGGCCTGAACACTGAAGCTTTCTTT.